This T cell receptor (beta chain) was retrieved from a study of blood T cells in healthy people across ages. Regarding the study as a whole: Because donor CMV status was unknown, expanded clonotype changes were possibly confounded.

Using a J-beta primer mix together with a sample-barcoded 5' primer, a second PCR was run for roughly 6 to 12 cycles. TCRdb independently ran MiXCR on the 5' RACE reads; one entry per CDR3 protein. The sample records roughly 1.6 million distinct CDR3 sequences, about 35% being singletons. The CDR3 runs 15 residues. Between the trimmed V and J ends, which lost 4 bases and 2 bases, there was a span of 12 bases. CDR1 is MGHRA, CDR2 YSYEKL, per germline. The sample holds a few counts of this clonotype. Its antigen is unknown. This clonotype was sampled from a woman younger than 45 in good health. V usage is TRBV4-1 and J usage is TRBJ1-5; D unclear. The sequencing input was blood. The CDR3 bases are TGCGCCAGCAGCCCTTCATGGATGGGCAATCAGCCCCAGCATTTT. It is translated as CASSPSWMGNQPQHF.